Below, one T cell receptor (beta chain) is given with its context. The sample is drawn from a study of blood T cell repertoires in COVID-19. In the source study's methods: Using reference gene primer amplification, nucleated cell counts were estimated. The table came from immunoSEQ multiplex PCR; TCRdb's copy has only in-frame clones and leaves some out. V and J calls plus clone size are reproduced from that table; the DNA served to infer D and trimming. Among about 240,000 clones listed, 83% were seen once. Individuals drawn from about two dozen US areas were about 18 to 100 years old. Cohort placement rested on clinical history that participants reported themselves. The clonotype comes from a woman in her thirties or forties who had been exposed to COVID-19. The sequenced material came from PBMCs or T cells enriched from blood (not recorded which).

The CDR3 spells CASSLRSGQRGFGYTF. For the CDR3, the DNA is TGTGCCAGCAGCTTGAGGTCGGGGCAGAGGGGGTTCGGCTACACCTTC. The chain couples TRBV5-6 to TRBJ1-2; possibly TRBD1 for D (6 bases). The V end was cut by 1 base, the J end by 8 bases, with 21 bases between. This CDR3 spans 16 amino acids. Germline assignment: CDR1 SGHDT and CDR2 YYEEEE. Full variable domain (rest looked up from reference TRBV5-6 and TRBJ1-2): DAGVTQSPTHLIKTRGQQVTLRCSPKSGHDTVSWYQQALGQGPQFIFQYYEEEERQRGNFPDRFSGHQFPNYSSELNVNALLLGDSALYLCASSLRSGQRGFGYTFGSGTRLTVV.